This T cell receptor beta chain was observed in a study of early T cells in non-severe SARS-CoV-2 infection. This CDR3 spans 13 amino acids. Trimming pared 3 bases from V and 7 bases from J, leaving 12 bases between. Germline V gene sequence: CDR1 KGHSH, CDR2 LQKENI. The sample holds many counts of this clonotype. In TCRdb, the 5' RACE reads were re-called with MiXCR into one record per CDR3 protein. The sample includes around 76,000 distinct CDR3 sequences, 10% to 12% of them seen just once. The V gene is TRBV18, the J gene TRBJ1-1; no reliable D call. The clonotype originates from an adult who was a healthcare worker with PCR-confirmed SARS-CoV-2 infection or an uninfected control (not recorded which). The sequenced material came from whole blood. CDR3 residues: CASSPNAGGEAFF. The CDR3 bases are TGTGCCAGCTCACCCAACGCGGGAGGTGAAGCTTTCTTT.